Shown below are 14 T cell receptor beta chains from a single sample sequenced in a study of tumor-infiltrating lymphocytes in primary liver carcinoma. Each 20-30 mg portion of unsorted bulk tissue served as the source for co-extraction of RNA and DNA. cDNA specific to TCR beta was made from 450 to 650 ng of total RNA, with a constant-region primer employed for priming. Sequencing libraries for TCR beta derived from three nested multiplex PCR rounds that used slightly modified ARM-PCR. Running roughly 10 cycles apiece, the first two PCR rounds relied on TRBV1-TRBV30 forward primers together with a C-beta reverse primer. TCRdb recomputed calls from the multiplex PCR reads with MiXCR, one row per CDR3 protein. The sample lists roughly 100,000 distinct CDR3 sequences, about four fifths seen once, with roughly a fifth in the top ten. Source material: liver tumor tissue from sampling region 3. Subset of the sample: tumor region T3, left-lateral pole. Receptors originate from a man between 40 and 49 years old with primary liver carcinoma and hepatitis B virus infection.

As regards this clonotype: One end of the junction varies from germline; a read error may be responsible. The genes are TRBV6-5 and TRBJ1-1; perhaps TRBD1 as D (5 bases). This CDR3 has 16 amino acids. Germline V gene data show CDR1 as MNHEY and CDR2 as SVGAGI. CDR3 coding DNA: TGTGCCAGCAGTTACTCGGTCGGGGTAATGGACACTGGAGCTTTCTTT. It translates to CASSYSVGVMDTGAFF.

Details on this clonotype: One junction end disagrees with the germline gene, perhaps due to a read error. The CDR3 sequence is CAGSGYRGPTSRANVLTF. The CDR3 DNA sequence: TGTGCCGGCAGTGGATACAGGGGTCCTACCTCTAGGGCCAACGTCCTGACTTTC. The genes are TRBV6-1 and TRBJ2-6; 7 positions match TRBD1. Germline V gene data show CDR1 as MNHNS and CDR2 as SASEGT. The CDR3 contains 18 residues.

Concerning this clonotype itself: At one end the junction does not follow the germline gene, possibly because of a read error. The chain uses TRBV14 and TRBJ2-1; D remains unclear. The CDR3 runs to 14 residues. Per germline, CDR1 SGHDN and CDR2 FVKESK. The DNA of the CDR3 is TGTACCAGCAGCCAGAATCTCGACACCAGTGAGCAGTTCTTC. Translation: CTSSQNLDTSEQFF.

Concerning this clonotype itself: At one of its ends the junction is not consistent with the germline gene, which may arise from a read error. V and J are TRBV12-3 or TRBV12-4 and TRBJ2-7, with D tentatively TRBD1 (5 bases). The length of the CDR3 is 12 residues. CDR3 coding DNA: TGTGCCAGCAGCCCCCAGGGCAACGAGCATTACTTC. Translation gives CASSPQGNEHYF.

Turning to this clonotype: Its ends do not fully match the called genes, so a read error is possible. CDR3 DNA sequence: TGTGCCTGGTGTGTACGGTCGGGGAGCAAGCAGTACTTC. Protein: CAWCVRSGSKQYF. The chain joins TRBV30 to TRBJ2-7; tentatively, D is TRBD2 (5 bases). Germline V gene sequence: CDR1 GTSNPN, CDR2 SVGIG (reference sequence). The CDR3 runs to 13 residues.

With respect to this clonotype: Since no conserved phenylalanine or tryptophan closes the CDR3, a read error is the likely cause. The chain carries TRBV4-2 and TRBJ2-7; maybe TRBD2 (5 bases). The J call is uncertain, as TRBJ2-5 better fits the DNA end. Germline CDR1 reads LGHNA; CDR2 reads YNFKEQ. The CDR3 contains 14 residues. This CDR3 is CASNQADWGETQYL. Here the CDR3 DNA reads TGTGCCAGCAACCAAGCGGATTGGGGAGAGACCCAGTACCTC.

Details on this clonotype: Given the absence of the conserved phenylalanine or tryptophan at the CDR3 end, a read error is likely. The CDR3 sequence: CVSRLSSLGHEQFS. The CDR3, as DNA: TGTGTCAGCAGATTGTCTAGCTTGGGGCATGAGCAGTTCTCC. The chain employs TRBV11-2 and TRBJ2-1; the D gene could be TRBD1 or TRBD2 (5 bases each). The CDR3 runs to 14 residues. Per the germline V gene, CDR1 is SGHAT and CDR2 is FQNNGV.

With respect to this clonotype: An end of the junction differs from the germline gene, which may be a read error. The gene calls are TRBV6-1 and TRBJ2-2; weak D call: TRBD1 (5 bases). Germline V gene data show CDR1 as MNHNS and CDR2 as SASEGT. CDR3 length: 16 amino acids. DNA of the CDR3: TGTGCCAACAGTAAAACACTACAGGTGAATACCGGGGAGCTGTTTTTT. Amino acids: CANSKTLQVNTGELFF.

The genes are TRBV14 and TRBJ1-1; 8 bases match TRBD1. Trimming at V came to 9 bases and at J to 0 bases, leaving 12 bases not matched to a gene. Germline V CDR1 and CDR2: SGHDN, FVKESK. This CDR3 is built from 16 residues. The CDR3 coding sequence is TGTGCCAGTAGCTGGGGACAGGAGAGAATGAACACTGAAGCTTTCTTT. Translation gives CASSWGQERMNTEAFF.

With regard to this clonotype: At one end the junction does not follow the germline gene, possibly because of a read error. The chain uses TRBV13 and TRBJ2-2; 8 bases agree with TRBD2. The CDR3 extends over 15 amino acids. Germline loops: CDR1 PRHDT, CDR2 FYEKMQ (reference sequence). As DNA, the CDR3 is TGTGCCAGCAGCTTGACTATCGGGAGGGCCGGGGAGGTGTTTTTT. Its translation is CASSLTIGRAGEVFF.

Worth noting for this clonotype: Without the conserved terminal phenylalanine or tryptophan, this CDR3 likely stems from a read error. This rearrangement joins TRBV24-1 to TRBJ2-1; 9 positions match TRBD1. The CDR3 spans 15 residues. The V gene's germline CDR1 is KGHDR and CDR2 SFDVKD. Trimming cost V 4 bases and J 6 bases; bases outside gene matches: 6. The CDR3 is CATSDSGTGSNEQFL. DNA of the CDR3: TGTGCCACCAGTGACTCGGGGACAGGGAGCAATGAGCAGTTCCTC.

CDR3 nucleotides: TGTGCCAGCAGTTCCCAGGGGGGCTACTACAATGAGCAGTTCTTC. Residues: CASSSQGGYYNEQFF. V gene TRBV6-6 combines with J gene TRBJ2-1, with D maybe TRBD1 (7 bases). The CDR3 is made up of 15 amino acids. Germline loops: CDR1 MNHNY, CDR2 SVGAGI (reference sequence). With 4 bases removed from V and 3 bases from J, the gap between germline ends came to 13 bases.

Remarks on this clonotype: This CDR3 fails to terminate in the conserved phenylalanine or tryptophan, so it likely reflects a read error. The CDR3 region is CSDAGLRDNEQFS. The DNA of the CDR3 is TGCAGCGACGCTGGTCTGAGGGACAATGAGCAGTTCTCC. The chain employs TRBV29-1 and TRBJ2-1; the D gene is possibly TRBD2 (5 bases). CDR1 is SQVTM, CDR2 ANQGSEA, per germline. This CDR3 has 13 residues. V was cut by 7 bases and J by 5 bases, with 15 bases left in between.

Note on this clonotype: Given the absence of the conserved phenylalanine or tryptophan at the CDR3 end, a read error is likely. This rearrangement joins TRBV11-3 to TRBJ2-1; no reliable D call. Germline V lookup: CDR1 SGHNT, CDR2 YENEEA. V lost 1 base and J 7 bases, leaving 11 bases between the germline ends. This CDR3 comprises 14 residues. The CDR3 sequence is CASSLGVSDNEQFL. As DNA, the CDR3 is TGTGCCAGCAGCTTAGGCGTCTCGGATAATGAGCAGTTCTTG.